This paragraph reports one TCR beta chain. What it recognizes is unknown. Naive CD8 cells, CD45RO-negative and positively selected for CCR7, excluded terminally differentiated effector memory CD45RA+ cells. Donors had no recently reported acute infections or vaccinations and were HIV-negative. Original processing notes: In the immunoSEQ data, sequences were junction-only and lacked quality scores, so filtering differed. TCRdb's copy holds only in-frame clones and misses some; the assay was immunoSEQ multiplex PCR. V, J and clone size are taken as reported in that table, and D and trimming were inferred from the DNA itself. The table records just over 2,000,000 clones, 85% to 95% of them present only once. This specimen belongs to a study of shared clonotypes between healthy human individuals. Whole-study results and caveats: Only blood was sampled, and tissue TCR repertoires likely differ from blood ones.

With 5 bases removed from V and 9 bases from J, the gap between germline ends came to 23 bases. The length of the CDR3 is 16 residues. CDR1 and CDR2 from the germline V gene are SEHNR and FQNEAQ (reference sequence). This clonotype originated in a man between 18 and 29 years old in good health. V usage is TRBV7-9 and J usage is TRBJ2-1; TRBD2 might be the D (5 bases). Input material: naive CD8+ T cells sorted from blood. CDR3 sequence (DNA): TGTGCCAGCAGCCCAGTGTTCGGGATGGGATCTGTTGAGCAGTTCTTC. Translating it yields CASSPVFGMGSVEQFF.